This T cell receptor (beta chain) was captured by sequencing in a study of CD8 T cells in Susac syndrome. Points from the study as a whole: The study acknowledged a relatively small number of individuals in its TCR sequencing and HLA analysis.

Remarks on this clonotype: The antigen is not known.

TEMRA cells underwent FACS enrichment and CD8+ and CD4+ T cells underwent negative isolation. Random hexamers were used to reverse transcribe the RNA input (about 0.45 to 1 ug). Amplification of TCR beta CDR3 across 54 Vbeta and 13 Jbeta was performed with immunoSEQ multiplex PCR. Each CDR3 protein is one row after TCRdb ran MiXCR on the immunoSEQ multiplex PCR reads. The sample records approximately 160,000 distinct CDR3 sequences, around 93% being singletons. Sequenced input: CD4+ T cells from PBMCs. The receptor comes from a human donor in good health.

This CDR3 reads CAWSAHKDTQYF. For the CDR3, the DNA is TGTGCCTGGAGCGCCCACAAGGATACGCAGTATTTT. This sequence joins TRBV30 and TRBJ2-3; no firm D call. CDR1 is GTSNPN, CDR2 SVGIG, per germline (reference sequence). The CDR3 has 12 amino acids. Trimming stripped 3 bases from V and 6 bases from J, with 10 bases between.